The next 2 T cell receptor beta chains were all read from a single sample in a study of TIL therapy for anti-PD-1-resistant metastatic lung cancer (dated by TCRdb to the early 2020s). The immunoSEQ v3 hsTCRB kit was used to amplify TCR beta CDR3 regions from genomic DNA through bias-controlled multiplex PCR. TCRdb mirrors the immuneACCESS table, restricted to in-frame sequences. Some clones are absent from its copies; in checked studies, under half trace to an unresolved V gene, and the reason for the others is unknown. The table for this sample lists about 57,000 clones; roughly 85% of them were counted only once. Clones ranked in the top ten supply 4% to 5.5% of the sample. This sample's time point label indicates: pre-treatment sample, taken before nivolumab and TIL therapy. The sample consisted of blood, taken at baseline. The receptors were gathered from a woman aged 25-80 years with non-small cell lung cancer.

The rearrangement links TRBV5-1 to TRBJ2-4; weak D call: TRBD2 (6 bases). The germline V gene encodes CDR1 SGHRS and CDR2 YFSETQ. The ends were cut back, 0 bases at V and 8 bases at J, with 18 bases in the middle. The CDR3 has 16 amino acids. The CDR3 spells CASSLAASTWGDIQYF. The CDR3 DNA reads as TGCGCCAGCAGCTTGGCCGCGTCAACATGGGGGGACATTCAGTACTTC.

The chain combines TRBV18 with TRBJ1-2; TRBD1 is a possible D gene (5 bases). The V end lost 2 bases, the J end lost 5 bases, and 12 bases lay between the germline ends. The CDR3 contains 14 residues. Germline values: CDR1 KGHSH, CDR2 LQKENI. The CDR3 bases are TGTGCCAGCTCACCAGTCAGGGAAGGGTATGGCTACACCTTC. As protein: CASSPVREGYGYTF.